This TCR beta chain was obtained from a study of vaccination effects on CD4 cells after COVID-19. A remark on this clone: Its antigen is not identified.

Using immunoSEQ multiplex PCR, the repertoire was profiled, and TCRdb retains in-frame clones only, with some absent. The sample has approximately 74,000 clones; about 70% are singletons. Before sequencing took place, the ViraFEST assay used viral peptide pools to expand antigen-specific CD4+ T cells. Researchers isolated CD4+ T cells once less than 13 days of culture had elapsed. Testing of the vaccine recipients showed negative nucleocapsid antibodies and no prior SARS-CoV-2 infection. Notes on the study in general: Healthy vaccinees' vaccine-induced clones included only 1 of 255 cross-reacting with common cold coronaviruses.

Germline V gives CDR1 LNHDA, CDR2 SQIVND (reference sequence). This CDR3 has 15 amino acids. With 3 bases removed from V and 0 bases from J, the gap between germline ends came to 9 bases. The source was CD4+ T cells from PBMCs cultured with HCoV-NL63 spike peptides, collected before COVID-19 vaccination. This chain joins TRBV19 and TRBJ1-3; possible D gene TRBD1, 5 bases. The sequence was collected from a human donor who received a COVID-19 vaccine. The CDR3 sequence is CASSILDSSGNTIYF. The CDR3 nucleotides read TGTGCCAGTAGTATCCTCGACAGCTCTGGAAACACCATATATTTT.